A selection of T cell receptor beta chains follows, all from one sample in a study of molecular identifiers for immune sequencing clone quantification. From the PCR reads, TCRdb called clonotypes with MiXCR, one entry per CDR3 protein. The sample contains under 600,000 distinct CDR3 sequences, about 26% of which appear only once. Sequenced sample: naive CD8+ T cells from blood, with Jurkat cell RNA spiked in. The receptors originated from a human donor in good health. Some libraries in this study had Jurkat cell RNA spiked in. Both conserved end residues are part of each CDR3. D genes are given only for firm matches. Part of the rows lack a size; the others show once, few, many or a class for expanded clones.

many,.,TRBJ2-3,TRBV7-9,CASSSLRGSTDTQYF,TGTGCCAGCAGCTCCCTCCGAGGGAGCACAGATACGCAGTATTTT
many,.,TRBJ2-1,TRBV27,CASSLLGDEQFF,TGTGCCAGCAGCTTGTTGGGGGACGAGCAGTTCTTC
few,TRBD1,TRBJ2-7,TRBV7-9,CASSPTRPGQGVSGVYEQYF,TGTGCCAGCAGCCCCACTCGACCGGGACAGGGGGTTAGCGGGGTATACGAGCAGTACTTC
many,TRBD1,TRBJ2-3,TRBV28,CATGTGVTDTQYF,TGTGCCACCGGGACAGGGGTCACAGATACGCAGTATTTT
many,.,TRBJ1-3,TRBV9,CASSDDSQTSSGNTIYF,TGTGCCAGCAGCGACGACAGCCAAACTAGCTCTGGAAACACCATATATTTT
.,.,TRBJ1-1,TRBV5-8,CASSTRVIGTEAFF,TGTGCCAGCAGCACCAGGGTTATTGGTACTGAAGCTTTCTTT
few,.,TRBJ1-4,TRBV12-3/TRBV12-4,CASGSIEAGREKLFF,TGTGCCAGCGGTTCTATAGAGGCAGGTCGGGAAAAACTGTTTTTT
few,.,TRBJ1-4,TRBV6-6,CASREGNEELFF,TGTGCCAGCAGGGAGGGCAATGAAGAACTGTTTTTT
many,.,TRBJ2-2,TRBV29-1,CSAEKENTGELFF,TGCAGCGCCGAGAAGGAGAACACCGGGGAGCTGTTTTTT
.,TRBD2,TRBJ2-3,TRBV4-3,CASSPGTSGSDTQYF,TGCGCCAGCAGCCCGGGGACTAGCGGGAGTGATACGCAGTATTTT
.,.,TRBJ1-5,TRBV19,CASTPVGVGVSNQPQHF,TGTGCCAGTACCCCAGTGGGGGTGGGGGTGAGCAATCAGCCCCAGCATTTT
.,TRBD1,TRBJ2-7,TRBV7-2,CASSFWTGPAYEQYF,TGTGCCAGCAGCTTTTGGACAGGCCCTGCCTACGAGCAGTACTTC
many,.,TRBJ1-5,TRBV24-1,CATSDTGNQPQHF,TGTGCCACCAGTGATACCGGCAATCAGCCCCAGCATTTT
.,.,TRBJ2-1,TRBV5-3,CASSPRAGYYNEQFF,TGTGCCAGCAGCCCCCGGGCAGGGTACTACAATGAGCAGTTCTTC
.,.,TRBJ2-7,TRBV3-1,CASSQEVPGAFNYEQYF,TGTGCCAGCAGCCAAGAGGTCCCGGGAGCCTTCAACTACGAGCAGTACTTC
.,.,TRBJ2-3,TRBV3-1,CASSQVSSGTSTDTQYF,TGTGCCAGCAGCCAAGTTTCTTCTGGGACGTCCACAGATACGCAGTATTTT
.,.,TRBJ1-6,TRBV10-3,CAISPTDGPYNSPLHF,TGTGCCATCAGCCCGACGGACGGCCCCTATAATTCACCCCTCCACTTT
.,TRBD2,TRBJ2-3,TRBV15,CATSKFGSSGLASTDTQYF,TGTGCCACCAGCAAGTTTGGTTCATCGGGACTAGCGAGCACAGATACGCAGTATTTT
few,.,TRBJ2-5,TRBV25-1,CASSESASPQETQYF,TGTGCCAGCAGTGAATCAGCTAGTCCCCAAGAGACCCAGTACTTC
many,TRBD2,TRBJ2-3,TRBV7-9,CASSLRLAGSSTDTQYF,TGTGCCAGCAGCCTTAGACTAGCGGGGAGCAGCACAGATACGCAGTATTTT
few,.,TRBJ1-4,TRBV20-1,CSAGDLTTNEKLFF,TGCAGTGCGGGAGATCTAACAACTAATGAAAAACTGTTTTTT
few,.,TRBJ2-7,TRBV4-3,CASSQDRGGYYEQYF,TGCGCCAGCAGCCAAGATAGAGGCGGATACTACGAGCAGTACTTC
few,.,TRBJ2-5,TRBV19,CASSIHGRGDSETQYF,TGTGCCAGTAGTATACACGGCAGGGGAGACTCGGAGACCCAGTACTTC
.,.,TRBJ1-3,TRBV6-2/TRBV6-3,CASSYIRRDTIYF,TGTGCCAGCAGTTACATCCGGCGAGACACCATATATTTT
few,.,TRBJ2-7,TRBV12-3/TRBV12-4,CASSLGGPTGIYEQYF,TGTGCCAGCAGTTTAGGGGGTCCCACAGGGATCTACGAGCAGTACTTC
.,TRBD1,TRBJ2-7,TRBV6-5,CASSCSGQPYEQYF,TGTGCCAGCAGTTGCTCGGGACAGCCATACGAGCAGTACTTC
.,.,TRBJ2-7,TRBV7-2,CASGLSGARIQSYEQYF,TGTGCCAGCGGCCTCTCAGGGGCCAGAATCCAATCCTACGAGCAGTACTTC